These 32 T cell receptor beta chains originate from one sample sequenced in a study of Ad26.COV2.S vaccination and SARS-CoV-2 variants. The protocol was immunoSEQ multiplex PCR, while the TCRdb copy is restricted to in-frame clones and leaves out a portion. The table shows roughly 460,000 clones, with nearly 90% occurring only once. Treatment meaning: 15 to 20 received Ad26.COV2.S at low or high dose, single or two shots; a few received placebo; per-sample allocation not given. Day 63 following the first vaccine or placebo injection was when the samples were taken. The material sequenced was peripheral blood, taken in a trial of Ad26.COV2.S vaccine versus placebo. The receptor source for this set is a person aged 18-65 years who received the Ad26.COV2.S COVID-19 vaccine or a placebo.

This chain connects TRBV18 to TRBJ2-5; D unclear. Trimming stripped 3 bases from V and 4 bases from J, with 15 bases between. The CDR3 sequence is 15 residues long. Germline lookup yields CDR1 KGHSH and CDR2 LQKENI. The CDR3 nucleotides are TGTGCCAGCTCACCGGATCTAACCAAGGGAGAGACCCAGTACTTC. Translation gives CASSPDLTKGETQYF.

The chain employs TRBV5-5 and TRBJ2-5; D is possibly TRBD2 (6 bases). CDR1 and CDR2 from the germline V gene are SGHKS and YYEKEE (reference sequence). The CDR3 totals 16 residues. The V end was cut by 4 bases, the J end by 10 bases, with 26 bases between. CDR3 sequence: CASSVPGTGLSRGQYF. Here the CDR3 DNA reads TGTGCCAGCAGCGTGCCCGGGACTGGCCTTTCTAGGGGCCAGTACTTC. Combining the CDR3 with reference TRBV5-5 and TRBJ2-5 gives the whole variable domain DAGVTQSPTHLIKTRGQQVTLRCSPISGHKSVSWYQQVLGQGPQFIFQYYEKEERGRGNFPDRFSARQFPNYSSELNVNALLLGDSALYLCASSVPGTGLSRGQYFGPGTRLLVL.

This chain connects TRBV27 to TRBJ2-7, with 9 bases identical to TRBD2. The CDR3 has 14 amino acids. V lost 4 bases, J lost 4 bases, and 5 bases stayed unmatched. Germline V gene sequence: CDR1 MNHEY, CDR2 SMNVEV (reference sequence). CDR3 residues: CASSWAGGQYEQYF. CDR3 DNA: TGTGCCAGCAGTTGGGCGGGGGGGCAGTACGAGCAGTACTTC.

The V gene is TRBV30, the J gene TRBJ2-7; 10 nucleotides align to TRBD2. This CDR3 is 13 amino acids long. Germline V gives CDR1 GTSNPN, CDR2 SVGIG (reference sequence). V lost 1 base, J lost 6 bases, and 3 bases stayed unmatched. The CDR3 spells CAWSARLAGEQYF. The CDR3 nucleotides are TGTGCCTGGAGTGCCAGACTAGCGGGCGAGCAGTACTTC. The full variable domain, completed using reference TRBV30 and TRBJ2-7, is SQTIHQWPATLVQPVGSPLSLECTVEGTSNPNLYWYRQAAGRGLQLLFYSVGIGQISSEVPQNLSASRPQDRQFILSSKKLLLSDSGFYLCAWSARLAGEQYFGPGTRLTVT.

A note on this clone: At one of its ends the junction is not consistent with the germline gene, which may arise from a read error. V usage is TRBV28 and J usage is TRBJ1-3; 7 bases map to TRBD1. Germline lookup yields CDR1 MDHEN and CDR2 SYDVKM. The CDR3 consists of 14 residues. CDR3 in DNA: TGTGCCTGCAGCCTCGACAGGGTCGGAAACACCATATATTTT. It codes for CACSLDRVGNTIYF.

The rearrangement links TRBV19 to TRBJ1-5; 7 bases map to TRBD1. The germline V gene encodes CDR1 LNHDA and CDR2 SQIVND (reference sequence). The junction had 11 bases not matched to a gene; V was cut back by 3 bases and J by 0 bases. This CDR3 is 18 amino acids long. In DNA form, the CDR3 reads TGTGCCAGTAGTATGCTGCAAGGGGGCTACTATAGCAATCAGCCCCAGCATTTT. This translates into CASSMLQGGYYSNQPQHF.

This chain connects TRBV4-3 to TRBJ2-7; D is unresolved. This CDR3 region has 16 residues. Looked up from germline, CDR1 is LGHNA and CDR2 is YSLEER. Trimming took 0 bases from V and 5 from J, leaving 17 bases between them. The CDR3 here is CASSQDLGGSRNEQYF. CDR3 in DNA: TGCGCCAGCAGCCAAGACCTCGGTGGGTCAAGAAACGAGCAGTACTTC.

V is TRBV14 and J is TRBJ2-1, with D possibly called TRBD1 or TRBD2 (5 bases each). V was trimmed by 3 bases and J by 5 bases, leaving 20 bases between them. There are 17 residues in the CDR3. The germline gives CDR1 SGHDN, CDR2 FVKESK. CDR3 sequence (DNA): TGTGCCAGCAGCCAGCCAAGGGGCGGGCCCTGGAACAATGAGCAGTTCTTC. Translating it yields CASSQPRGGPWNNEQFF.

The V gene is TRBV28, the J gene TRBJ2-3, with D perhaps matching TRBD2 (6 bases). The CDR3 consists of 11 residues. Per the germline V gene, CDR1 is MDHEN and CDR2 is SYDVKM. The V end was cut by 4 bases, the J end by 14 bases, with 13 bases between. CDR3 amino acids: CASSWAGLRYF. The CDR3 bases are TGTGCCAGCAGTTGGGCGGGACTGAGGTATTTT.

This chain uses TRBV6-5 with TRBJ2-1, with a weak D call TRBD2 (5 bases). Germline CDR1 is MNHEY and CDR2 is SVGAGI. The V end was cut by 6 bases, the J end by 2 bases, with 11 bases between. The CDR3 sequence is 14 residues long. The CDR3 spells CASRRSGTYNEQFF. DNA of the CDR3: TGTGCCAGCAGACGCTCCGGGACCTACAATGAGCAGTTCTTC.

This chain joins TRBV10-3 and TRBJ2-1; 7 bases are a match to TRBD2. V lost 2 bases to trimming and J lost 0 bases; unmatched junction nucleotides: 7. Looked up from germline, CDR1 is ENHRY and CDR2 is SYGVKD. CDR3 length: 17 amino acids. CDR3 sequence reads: CAISEGSGGSSYNEQFF. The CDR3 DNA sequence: TGTGCCATCAGTGAGGGTTCGGGGGGAAGCTCCTACAATGAGCAGTTCTTC.

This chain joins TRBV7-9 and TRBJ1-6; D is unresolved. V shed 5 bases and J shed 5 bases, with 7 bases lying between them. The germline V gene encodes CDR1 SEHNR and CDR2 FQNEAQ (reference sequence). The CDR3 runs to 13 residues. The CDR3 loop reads CASSLTDNSPLHF. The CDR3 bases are TGTGCCAGCAGCCTGACGGATAATTCACCCCTCCACTTT.

The CDR3 nucleotides are TGTGCCTGGAGTGCCCGGAACAATCAGCCCCAGCATTTT. It encodes CAWSARNNQPQHF. This chain joins TRBV30 and TRBJ1-5, with no clear D. Germline V gives CDR1 GTSNPN, CDR2 SVGIG (reference sequence). Trimming stripped 1 base from V and 3 bases from J, with 7 bases between. CDR3 length: 13 residues.

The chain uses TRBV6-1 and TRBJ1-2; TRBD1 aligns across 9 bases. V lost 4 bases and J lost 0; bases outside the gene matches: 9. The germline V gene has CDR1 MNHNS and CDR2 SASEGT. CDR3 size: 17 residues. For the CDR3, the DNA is TGTGCCAGCAGTGCTGGGACAGGGCAATCTACTAACTATGGCTACACCTTC. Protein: CASSAGTGQSTNYGYTF.

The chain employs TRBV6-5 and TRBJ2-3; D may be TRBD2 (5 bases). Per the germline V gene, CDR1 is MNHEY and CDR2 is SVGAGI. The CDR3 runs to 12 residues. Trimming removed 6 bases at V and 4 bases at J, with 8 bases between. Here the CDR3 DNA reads TGTGCCAGCAGAGACTACGCAGATACGCAGTATTTT. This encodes CASRDYADTQYF.

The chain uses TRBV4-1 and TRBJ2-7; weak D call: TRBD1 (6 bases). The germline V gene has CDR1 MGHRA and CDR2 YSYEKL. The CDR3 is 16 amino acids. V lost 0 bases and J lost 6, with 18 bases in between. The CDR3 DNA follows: TGCGCCAGCAGCCAAGAACCCGGGACACCAGGTAGCGAGCAGTACTTC. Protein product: CASSQEPGTPGSEQYF.

CDR3 residues: CATSREQGGQPQHF. Written as DNA, the CDR3 is TGTGCCACCAGCAGAGAACAGGGGGGTCAGCCCCAGCATTTT. The chain couples TRBV15 to TRBJ1-5; the match to TRBD1 covers 8 bases. This CDR3 spans 14 amino acids. J gave up 6 bases and V 0 bases, and 1 base lay outside the gene matches. Germline values: CDR1 LNHNV, CDR2 YYDKDF (reference sequence).

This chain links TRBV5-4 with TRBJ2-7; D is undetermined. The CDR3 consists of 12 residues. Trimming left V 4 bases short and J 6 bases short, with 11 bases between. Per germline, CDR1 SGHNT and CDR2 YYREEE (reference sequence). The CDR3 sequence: CASSLTLSEQYF. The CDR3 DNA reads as TGTGCCAGCAGCCTAACCTTGAGCGAGCAGTACTTC.

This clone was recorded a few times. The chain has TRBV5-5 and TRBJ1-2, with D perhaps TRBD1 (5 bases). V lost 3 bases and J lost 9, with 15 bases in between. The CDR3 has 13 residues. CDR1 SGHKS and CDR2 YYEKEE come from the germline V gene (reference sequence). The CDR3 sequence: CASSWGLRDSYTF. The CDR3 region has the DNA TGTGCCAGCAGCTGGGGCCTCCGGGATAGCTACACCTTC. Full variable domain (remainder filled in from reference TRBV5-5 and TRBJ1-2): DAGVTQSPTHLIKTRGQQVTLRCSPISGHKSVSWYQQVLGQGPQFIFQYYEKEERGRGNFPDRFSARQFPNYSSELNVNALLLGDSALYLCASSWGLRDSYTFGSGTRLTVV.

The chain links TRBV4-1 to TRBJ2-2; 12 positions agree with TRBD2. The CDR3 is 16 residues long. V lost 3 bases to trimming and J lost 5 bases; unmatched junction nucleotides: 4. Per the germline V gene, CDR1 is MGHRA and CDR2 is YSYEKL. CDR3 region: CASSHGLAGLTGELFF. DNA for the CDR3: TGCGCCAGCAGCCACGGACTAGCGGGGTTAACCGGGGAGCTGTTTTTT.

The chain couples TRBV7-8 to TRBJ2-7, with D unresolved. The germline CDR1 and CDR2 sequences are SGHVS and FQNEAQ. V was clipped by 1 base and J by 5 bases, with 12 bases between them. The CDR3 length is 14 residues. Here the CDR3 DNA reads TGTGCCAGCAGCTTAGGTGAGAGGTTCCACGAGCAGTACTTC. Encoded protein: CASSLGERFHEQYF.

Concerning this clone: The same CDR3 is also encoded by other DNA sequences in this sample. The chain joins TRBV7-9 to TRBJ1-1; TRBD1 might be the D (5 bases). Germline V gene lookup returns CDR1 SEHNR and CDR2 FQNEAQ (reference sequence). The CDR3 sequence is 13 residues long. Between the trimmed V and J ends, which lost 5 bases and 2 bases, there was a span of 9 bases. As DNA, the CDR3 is TGTGCCAGCAGCCCTAGGGGCAACACTGAAGCTTTCTTT. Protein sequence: CASSPRGNTEAFF.

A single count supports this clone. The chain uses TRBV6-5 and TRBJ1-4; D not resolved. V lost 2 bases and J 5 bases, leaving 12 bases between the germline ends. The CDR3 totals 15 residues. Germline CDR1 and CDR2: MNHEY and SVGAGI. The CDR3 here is CASSYMGMGNEKLFF. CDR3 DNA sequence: TGTGCCAGCAGTTACATGGGGATGGGGAATGAAAAACTGTTTTTT.

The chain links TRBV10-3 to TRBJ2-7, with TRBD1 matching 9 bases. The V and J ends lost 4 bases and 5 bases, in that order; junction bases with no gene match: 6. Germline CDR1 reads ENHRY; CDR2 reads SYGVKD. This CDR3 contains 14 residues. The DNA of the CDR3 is TGTGCCATCAGTGGGGGACAGGGCGGGGACGAGCAGTACTTC. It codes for CAISGGQGGDEQYF.

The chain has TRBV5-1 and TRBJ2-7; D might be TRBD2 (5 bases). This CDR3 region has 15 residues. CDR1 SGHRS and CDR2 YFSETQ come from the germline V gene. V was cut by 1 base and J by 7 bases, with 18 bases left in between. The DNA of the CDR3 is TGCGCCAGCAGCTTGCTAGCAGCCTCTCTGGGAGAGCAGTACTTC. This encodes CASSLLAASLGEQYF.

CDR3 DNA sequence: TGCAGCGTTGGATTGGCCGGGGGGTGGTGGAGGCAGTTCTTC. The encoded protein is CSVGLAGGWWRQFF. The chain has TRBV29-1 and TRBJ2-1; 7 bases line up with TRBD2. Unmatched junction bases numbered 15, after V lost 4 bases and J lost 12 bases. CDR3 size: 14 residues. Germline CDR1 reads SQVTM; CDR2 reads ANQGSEA.

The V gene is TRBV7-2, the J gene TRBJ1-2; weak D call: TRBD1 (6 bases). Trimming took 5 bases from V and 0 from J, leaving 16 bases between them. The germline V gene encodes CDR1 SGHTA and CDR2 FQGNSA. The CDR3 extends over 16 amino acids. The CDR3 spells CASSPGQSPANYGYTF. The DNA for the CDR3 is TGTGCCAGCAGCCCCGGACAGTCCCCTGCTAACTATGGCTACACCTTC.

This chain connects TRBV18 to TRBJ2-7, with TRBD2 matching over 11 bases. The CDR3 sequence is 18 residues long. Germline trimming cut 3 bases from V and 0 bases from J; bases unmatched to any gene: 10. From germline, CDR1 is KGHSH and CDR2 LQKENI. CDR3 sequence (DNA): TGTGCCAGCTCACCCGGGACTAGCGGCCGGCTGAGCTCCTACGAGCAGTACTTC. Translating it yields CASSPGTSGRLSSYEQYF.

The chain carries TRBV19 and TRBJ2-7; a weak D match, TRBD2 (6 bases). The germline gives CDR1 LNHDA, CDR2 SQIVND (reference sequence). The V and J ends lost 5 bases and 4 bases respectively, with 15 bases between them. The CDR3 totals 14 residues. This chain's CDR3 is CASSPQRGLYEQYF. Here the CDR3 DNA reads TGTGCCAGTAGTCCCCAACGGGGGTTGTACGAGCAGTACTTC.

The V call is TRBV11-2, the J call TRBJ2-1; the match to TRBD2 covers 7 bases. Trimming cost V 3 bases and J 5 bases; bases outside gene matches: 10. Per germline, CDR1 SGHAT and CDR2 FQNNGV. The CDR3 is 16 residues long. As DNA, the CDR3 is TGTGCCAGCAGCTTGGAGACCGCGGGACTAAACAATGAGCAGTTCTTC. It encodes CASSLETAGLNNEQFF.

The CDR3 here is CASSWGGAATGEQYF. The CDR3 DNA follows: TGTGCCAGCAGTTGGGGCGGGGCAGCAACAGGCGAGCAGTACTTC. This chain connects TRBV19 to TRBJ2-7, with a weak D call TRBD2 (6 bases). Germline CDR1 LNHDA, CDR2 SQIVND (reference sequence). The CDR3 is 15 amino acids. V was shortened by 9 bases and J by 6 bases, with 24 bases between the two germline ends.

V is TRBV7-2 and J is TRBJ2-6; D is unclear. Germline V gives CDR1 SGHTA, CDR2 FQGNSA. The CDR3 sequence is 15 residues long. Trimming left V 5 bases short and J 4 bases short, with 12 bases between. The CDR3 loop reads CASSPHFPGANVLTF. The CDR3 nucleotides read TGTGCCAGCAGCCCACACTTCCCCGGGGCCAACGTCCTGACTTTC.